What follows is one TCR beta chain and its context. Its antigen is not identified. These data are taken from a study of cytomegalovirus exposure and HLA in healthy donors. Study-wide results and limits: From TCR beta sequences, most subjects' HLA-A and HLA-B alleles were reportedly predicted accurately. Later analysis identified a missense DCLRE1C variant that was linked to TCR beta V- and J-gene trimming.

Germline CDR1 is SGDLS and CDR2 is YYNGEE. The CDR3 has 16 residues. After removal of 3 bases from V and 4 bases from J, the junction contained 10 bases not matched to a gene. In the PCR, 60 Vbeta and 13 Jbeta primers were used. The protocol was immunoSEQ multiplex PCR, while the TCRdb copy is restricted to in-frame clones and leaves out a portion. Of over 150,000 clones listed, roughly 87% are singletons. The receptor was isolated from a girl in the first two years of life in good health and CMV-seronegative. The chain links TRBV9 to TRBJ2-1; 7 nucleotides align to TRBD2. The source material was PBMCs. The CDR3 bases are TGTGCCAGCAGCGAGAAACGGGAGGAAGCATACAATGAGCAGTTCTTC. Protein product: CASSEKREEAYNEQFF.